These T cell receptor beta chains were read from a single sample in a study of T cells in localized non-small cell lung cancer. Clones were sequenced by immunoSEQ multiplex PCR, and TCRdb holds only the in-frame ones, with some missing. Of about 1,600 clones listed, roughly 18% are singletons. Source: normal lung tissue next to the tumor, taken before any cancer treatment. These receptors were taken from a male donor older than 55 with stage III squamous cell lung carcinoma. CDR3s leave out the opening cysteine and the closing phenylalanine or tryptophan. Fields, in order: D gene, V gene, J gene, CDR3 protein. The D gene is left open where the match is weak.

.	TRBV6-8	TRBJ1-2	ASSPTGAGGYT
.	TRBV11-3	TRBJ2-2	ASSQHIETSLLTNTGELF
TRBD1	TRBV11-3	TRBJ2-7	ASSPTAGQGYEQY
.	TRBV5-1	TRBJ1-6	ASRGDLRGNSPLH
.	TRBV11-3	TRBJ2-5	ASSSSAERQETQY
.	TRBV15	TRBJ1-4	ATSRDKGGFVKLF
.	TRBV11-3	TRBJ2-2	ASSLTGIAGTGELF
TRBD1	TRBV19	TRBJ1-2	ASRQDRGQGYT
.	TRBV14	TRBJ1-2	ASSQKPET
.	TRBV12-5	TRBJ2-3	ASHTLAVDTQY
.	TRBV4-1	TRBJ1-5	ASSPTDTGYDQPQH
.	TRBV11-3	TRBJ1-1	ASSLRPGVNTEAF
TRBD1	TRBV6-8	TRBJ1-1	AIREAGGIAEAF
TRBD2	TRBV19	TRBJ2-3	ASSMGPTSGSSTDTQY
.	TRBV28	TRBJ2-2	ASSLWNTGELF
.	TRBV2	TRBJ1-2	ASSESRGRSNYGYT
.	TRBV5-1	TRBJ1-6	ASSLEGREGSPLH
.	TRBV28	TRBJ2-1	ASSPTTFAEYNEQF
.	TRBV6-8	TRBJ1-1	ASSSDIQDAF
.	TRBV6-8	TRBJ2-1	ASSSEGSYNEQF
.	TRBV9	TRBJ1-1	ASSVGQEPEAF
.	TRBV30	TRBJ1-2	AWRTPGRYGYT
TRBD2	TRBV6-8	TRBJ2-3	ASSQRGGDGTQY
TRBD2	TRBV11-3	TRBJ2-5	ASSQMGLAGYQETQY